This TCR beta chain came from a study of blood T cell repertoires in COVID-19. The wider study: Donors in the United States, Italy and Spain gave samples during acute or convalescent COVID-19.

This CDR3 has 14 amino acids. The V end lost 1 base, the J end lost 7 bases, and 13 bases lay between the germline ends. CDR1 and CDR2 from the germline V gene are SGHTA and FQGNSA. Per the original methods: Amplification of reference gene primers provided the estimated nucleated cell counts. Profiling relied on immunoSEQ multiplex PCR, and the TCRdb table lists in-frame clones only, not all of them. The DNA gave D and trimming, while V, J and clone size come from that table. The sample lists about 200,000 clones; 80% to 90% were seen once. The sequence was obtained from a man over 45 with acute or convalescent COVID-19. This sequence joins TRBV7-2 and TRBJ1-2; D uncertain. The sequencing input was peripheral blood. Written as DNA, the CDR3 is TGTGCCAGCAGCTTAGTGGAGGGTTTGACTGGCTACACCTTC. It specifies CASSLVEGLTGYTF.